The sample holds a few counts of the clone carrying this T cell receptor (beta chain). There was relapse after autologous stem cell transplantation in every patient, and there was variation in brentuximab vedotin exposure. Progressive disease, partial response or complete response was each patient's best response. The V segment lost 7 bases and the J segment 3 bases; nucleotides outside the gene matches: 7. Germline V gives CDR1 MNHEY, CDR2 SVGAGI. The CDR3 loop spans 14 amino acids. The sample is drawn from a study of PD-1 blockade in classical Hodgkin lymphoma. TCRdb's copy holds only in-frame clones and misses some; the assay was immunoSEQ multiplex PCR. Here the sample spans fewer than 100,000 clones, roughly nine tenths being singletons.

The rearrangement joins TRBV6-5 to TRBJ1-2; TRBD1 matches 8 bases. The sample consisted of peripheral blood mononuclear cells (PBMCs), taken at baseline. The sequence came from a human donor with classical Hodgkin lymphoma. The CDR3: CASNPGTGYYGYTF. The CDR3 DNA reads TGTGCCAGCAACCCCGGGACAGGATACTATGGCTACACCTTC.